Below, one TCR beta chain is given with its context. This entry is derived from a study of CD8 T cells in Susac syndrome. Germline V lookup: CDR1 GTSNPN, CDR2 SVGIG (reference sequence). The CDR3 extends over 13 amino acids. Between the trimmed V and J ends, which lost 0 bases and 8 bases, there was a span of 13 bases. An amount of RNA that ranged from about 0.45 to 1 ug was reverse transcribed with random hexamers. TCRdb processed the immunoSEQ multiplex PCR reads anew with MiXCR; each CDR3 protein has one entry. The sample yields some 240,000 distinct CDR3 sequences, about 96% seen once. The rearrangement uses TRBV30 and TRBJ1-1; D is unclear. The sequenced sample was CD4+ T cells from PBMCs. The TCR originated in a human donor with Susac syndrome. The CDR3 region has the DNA TGTGCCTGGAGTGTAAAGTCTTCGGTGGAAGCTTTCTTT. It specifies CAWSVKSSVEAFF.